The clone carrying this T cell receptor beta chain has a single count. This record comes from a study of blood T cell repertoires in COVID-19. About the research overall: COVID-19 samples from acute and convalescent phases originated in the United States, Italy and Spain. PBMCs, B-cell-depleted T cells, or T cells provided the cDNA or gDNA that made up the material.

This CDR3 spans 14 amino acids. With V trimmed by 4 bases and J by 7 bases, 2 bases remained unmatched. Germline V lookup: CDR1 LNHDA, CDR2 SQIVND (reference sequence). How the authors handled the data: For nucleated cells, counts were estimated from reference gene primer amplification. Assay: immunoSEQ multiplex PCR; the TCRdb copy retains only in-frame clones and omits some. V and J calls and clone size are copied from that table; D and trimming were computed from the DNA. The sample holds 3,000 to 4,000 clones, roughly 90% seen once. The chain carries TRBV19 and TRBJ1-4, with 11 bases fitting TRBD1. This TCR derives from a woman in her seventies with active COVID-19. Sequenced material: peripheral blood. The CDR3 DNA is TGTGCCAGTAGTAAGGACAGGGGGCCTGAAAAACTGTTTTTT. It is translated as CASSKDRGPEKLFF.